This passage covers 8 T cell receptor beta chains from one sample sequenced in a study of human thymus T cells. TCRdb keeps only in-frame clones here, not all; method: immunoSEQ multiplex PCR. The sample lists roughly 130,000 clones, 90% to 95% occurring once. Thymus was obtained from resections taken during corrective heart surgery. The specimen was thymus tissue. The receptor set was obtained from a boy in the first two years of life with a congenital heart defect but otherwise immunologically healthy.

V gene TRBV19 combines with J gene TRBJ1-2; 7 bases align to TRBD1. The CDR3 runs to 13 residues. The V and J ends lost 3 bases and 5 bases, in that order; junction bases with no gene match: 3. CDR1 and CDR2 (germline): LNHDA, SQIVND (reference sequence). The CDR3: CASSITGAYGYTF. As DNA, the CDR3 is TGTGCCAGTAGTATCACAGGGGCTTATGGCTACACCTTC.

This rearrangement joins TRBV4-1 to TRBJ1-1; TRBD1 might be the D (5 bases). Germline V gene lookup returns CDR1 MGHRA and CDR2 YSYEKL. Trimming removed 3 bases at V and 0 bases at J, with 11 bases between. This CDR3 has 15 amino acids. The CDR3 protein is CASSQATVLNTEAFF. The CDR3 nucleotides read TGCGCCAGCAGCCAGGCGACAGTCCTGAACACTGAAGCTTTCTTT.

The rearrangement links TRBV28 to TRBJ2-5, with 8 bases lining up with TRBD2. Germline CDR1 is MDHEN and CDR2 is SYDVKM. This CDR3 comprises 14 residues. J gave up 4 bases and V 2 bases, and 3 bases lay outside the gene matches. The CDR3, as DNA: TGTGCCAGCAGTTTACGGGGGGGCCGAGAGACCCAGTACTTC. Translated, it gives CASSLRGGRETQYF.

The DNA for the CDR3 is TGTGCCAGCAGCCCTTACCGGGGGGGCCAGCCCTACGAGCAGTACTTC. Its translation: CASSPYRGGQPYEQYF. J is TRBJ2-7 and V is TRBV9; 8 positions agree with TRBD2. CDR3 size: 16 residues. Germline lookup yields CDR1 SGDLS and CDR2 YYNGEE. The V and J ends lost 4 bases and 2 bases, in that order; junction bases with no gene match: 11.

In DNA form, the CDR3 reads TGTGCCAGCAGCCCTCCCTGGACAGGAGGAAACACCATATATTTT. The encoded protein is CASSPPWTGGNTIYF. The chain has TRBV7-2 and TRBJ1-3; 7 bases map to TRBD1. V shed 5 bases and J 4 bases; nucleotides not matched to a gene: 8. Looked up from germline, CDR1 is SGHTA and CDR2 is FQGNSA. The CDR3 length is 15 residues.

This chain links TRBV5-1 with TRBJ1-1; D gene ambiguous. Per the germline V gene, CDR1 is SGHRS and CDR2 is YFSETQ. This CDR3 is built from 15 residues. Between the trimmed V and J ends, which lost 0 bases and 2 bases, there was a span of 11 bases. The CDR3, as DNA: TGCGCCAGCAGCTTGGACACCGAAGAAAACACTGAAGCTTTCTTT. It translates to CASSLDTEENTEAFF.

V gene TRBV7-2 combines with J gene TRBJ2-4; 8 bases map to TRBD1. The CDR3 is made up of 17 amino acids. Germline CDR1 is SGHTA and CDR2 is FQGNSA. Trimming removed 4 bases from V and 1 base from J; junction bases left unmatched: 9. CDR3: CASSSKGQGAAKNIQYF. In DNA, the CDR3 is TGTGCCAGCAGCTCCAAAGGGCAGGGGGCGGCCAAAAACATTCAGTACTTC.

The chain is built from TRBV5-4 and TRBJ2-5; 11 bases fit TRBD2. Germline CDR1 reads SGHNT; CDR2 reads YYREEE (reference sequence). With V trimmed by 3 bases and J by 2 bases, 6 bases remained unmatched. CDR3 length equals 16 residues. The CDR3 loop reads CASSSTSGGIQETQYF. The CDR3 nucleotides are TGTGCCAGCAGCTCAACTAGCGGGGGAATACAAGAGACCCAGTACTTC.